This T cell receptor beta chain originates from a study of T cell responses to AZD1222 COVID-19 vaccine (dated by TCRdb to the early 2020s). Regarding the study in general: AZD1222 recipients whose second dose came at about 4 weeks and those whose second dose came at about 12 weeks were combined into one group, since spike-specific TCR depth and breadth did not differ between the two schedules. TCR sequencing was performed for some 250 trial participants, of whom around 210 were given two doses of AZD1222 and approximately 25 were given two doses of MenACWY control vaccine. Enrollment into the trials was organized by age into subgroups of 18-55, 56-69 and 70-plus years, and those subgroups contained roughly 160, 29 and 62 TCR-sequenced participants, respectively. Overall results and qualifications from the work: No day 14 peak-response samples were available, so repertoires were characterized only after the peak T cell response. Participants were mostly white British and included more females than males, and it was suggested by the authors that clonal diversity may have been underestimated. After two AZD1222 doses, both the breadth and the depth of spike-specific TCRs were significantly higher than at day 0 and than in MenACWY recipients. Only five to seven AZD1222 recipients were SARS-CoV-2 seropositive at baseline, limiting conclusions about previously exposed vaccinees. Epitopes outside the regions mutated in the B.1.351 and B.1.1.7 variants were reportedly recognized by nearly half of the unique spike-specific TCRs. The vaccine-associated CD4 TCRs covered the entire spike protein, and the dominant responses fell in regions 160-218 and 743-854. In the small 56-69-year group, the increase in depth fell short of significance, most likely because of low power.

Counted from cysteine to phenylalanine, this CDR3 has 15 amino acids. Only the CDR3 portion is preserved as DNA: 45 bases, with reading frame beginning at the first base. CDR1 and CDR2 are drawn from the germline V gene: MNHEY, SVGAGI. V trim: 6 bases; J trim: 5 bases; unmatched bases: 11. According to the study, the label for this sample's time point signals: baseline before first vaccination. Vaccinee samples were obtained from the UK trials COV001 and COV002, which included a single-blind randomized controlled phase 2/3 trial of AZD1222 (ChAdOx1 nCoV-19) in healthy adults. For TCRbeta chain sequencing, PBMC samples from trial participants were taken at day 0 and at day 28 after the second dose. As to this clone: Its specific antigen is unknown. No much larger clone exists at a distance of one base, and base qualities are not known.

The CDR3 regions of human TCRbeta chains were analyzed by immunosequencing. For the original study's pipeline: TCRs in the repertoires were matched against a reference library of SARS-CoV-2-specific TCRs that had been generated with the MIRA antigen-specificity platform. Breadth was defined as the fraction of unique TCRs that were SARS-CoV-2-associated, and depth was defined as the fraction of total T cells that were SARS-CoV-2-associated. Using the MIRA data, each spike-specific TCR was assigned both to the spike region to which the TCR was reactive and to a CD4 or CD8 class. Log10-transformed breadth and depth values were compared by one-way ANOVA with Sidak's multiple comparisons tests. In its TCRdb copy, this immuneACCESS table keeps in-frame sequences only and misses some clones. Where compared with another copy, unresolved V genes explain less than half of these, and the others have no known cause. V, J and clone size derive from that table, while D and trimming were established from the DNA sequence. In this sample the table shows 130,000 or so clones, around 93% of which occur a single time. Together, the top ten hold over 0.95% of the sample.

The TCR sequence derives from an adult in good health. This receptor chain uses TRBV6-5 and TRBJ2-7, with 9 junctional bases fitting TRBD1. Sequenced material: peripheral blood, taken on day 0 of AZD1222 vaccination. CDR3 protein: CASRDSGTGFHEQYF. The DNA reads TGTGCCAGCAGAGACTCCGGGACAGGGTTCCACGAGCAGTACTTC.